This T cell receptor (beta chain) was sequenced for a study of control samples from healthy donors and cancer patients. Clones were sequenced by immunoSEQ multiplex PCR, and TCRdb holds only the in-frame ones, with some missing. This table has about 250,000 clones, over 70% appearing once. The germline V gene encodes CDR1 MNHNY and CDR2 SVGAGI (reference sequence). The CDR3 is made up of 15 amino acids. V was shortened by 5 bases and J by 3 bases, with 13 bases between the two germline ends. Sequencing input: PBMCs. The gene calls are TRBV6-6 and TRBJ1-4; D is perhaps TRBD1 (5 bases). This sequence originates from a woman aged 55 to 70 with lung cancer. The CDR3 sequence is CASSLDWGSNEKLFF. DNA for the CDR3: TGTGCCAGCAGTCTTGATTGGGGGTCTAATGAAAAACTGTTTTTT.